This TCR beta chain was retrieved from a study of high-grade serous ovarian cancer treatment subgroups. The tumor samples were collected prior to definitive surgery or chemotherapy. The CDR3 is 11 residues long. The V end lost 4 bases, the J end lost 6 bases, and 7 bases lay between the germline ends. CDR1 is MDHEN and CDR2 is SYDVKM in the germline V gene. Libraries were prepared by immunoSEQ multiplex PCR; TCRdb keeps only in-frame clonotypes and omits some of them. The profile shows some 40,000 clones, 70% to 80% of them singletons. Source material: tumor tissue. This clonotype originated in a human donor with high-grade serous ovarian cancer. The chain joins TRBV28 to TRBJ2-7; D unclear. In DNA form, the CDR3 reads TGTGCCAGCAGTTCGCCTAGCGAGCAGTACTTC. This translates into CASSSPSEQYF.